This T cell receptor (beta chain) was recorded in a study of identifying expanded T cells in peripheral blood (dated by TCRdb to the late 2010s). Context from the whole study: Four technical replicates, made by sequencing separate aliquots from the same pool of genomic DNA, were compared pairwise. General findings and caveats noted by the study authors: The beta-binomial model significantly reduced the number of clones called differentially abundant and the false-positive rate across all healthy-donor time intervals. For all healthy donors, the variance in clone template counts between roughly 2-week samples rose significantly as total template count increased. The binomial model flagged around 1.2 differentially abundant clones between technical replicates, compared with around 15 over about two weeks and 18 to 20 over four weeks. The authors expected that biological variance in healthy repertoires might rise further over much longer intervals, such as months to years.

No immune events, such as infections, were documented for the healthy donors during the collection period. Time-dependent variance in a beta-binomial model of T-cell clone differential abundance was calibrated using healthy-donor blood repertoires as a training cohort. The training cohort was composed of around ten healthy donors, 3 female and 7 male. The donors were between about 25 and 70 years old, with an average age of approximately 46 years. Obtained from a commercial supplier, whole blood was collected from each healthy donor at three time points set around two weeks apart. For immunosequencing, genomic DNA was extracted from whole blood that had not been sorted. As for this clone: Its antigen has not been determined. The record has no base qualities; no much larger clone is one base away.

TCRbeta CDR3 regions were profiled by bias-controlled multiplex PCR amplification of genomic DNA with the immunoSEQ Assay. The authors' analysis ran thus. The absolute abundance of each unique TCRbeta CDR3 region was quantified after sequences were collapsed and filtered. Differential abundance was tested with a binomial (Fisher-equivalent) model and with a beta-binomial model adding time-dependent variance fitted from healthy donors. Clones with fewer than 5 combined templates were removed, and differential abundance was called for clones with a Benjamini-Hochberg FDR below 0.01. In the beta-binomial model, variance was expressed as a function of the total template count across the two samples, in the form v = (b*log(k)+a)^2. Here the immuneACCESS table is served through TCRdb, limited to in-frame sequences with V and J called. Missing clones are a known gap in these copies; in checked studies unresolved V genes cover under half, and the rest lacks a known reason. D and trimming come from the DNA, and the V and J calls and clone size come from that table. Across this sample there are 100,000 or so clones, with about 91% seen only once. The top ten constitute roughly an eighth of the sample.

The specimen sequenced was blood. This clonotype was obtained from a person aged 18 to 70 in good health.

For the CDR3, the sequence is CASSYEGVTGELFF. The DNA is TGTGCCAGCAGTTACGAAGGGGTCACCGGGGAGCTGTTTTTT. The rearrangement joined TRBV6-6 to TRBJ2-2; the D gene is possibly TRBD1, with 5 bases matching. The CDR3 goes from the cysteine to the phenylalanine over 14 residues. The entry retains the CDR3 DNA only, 42 bases that are in frame from base 1. At the junction V is shortened by 2 bases and J by 4 bases, with 8 bases in between. CDR1 and CDR2 were assigned from the germline V gene (reference sequence) as MNHNY and SVGAGI.